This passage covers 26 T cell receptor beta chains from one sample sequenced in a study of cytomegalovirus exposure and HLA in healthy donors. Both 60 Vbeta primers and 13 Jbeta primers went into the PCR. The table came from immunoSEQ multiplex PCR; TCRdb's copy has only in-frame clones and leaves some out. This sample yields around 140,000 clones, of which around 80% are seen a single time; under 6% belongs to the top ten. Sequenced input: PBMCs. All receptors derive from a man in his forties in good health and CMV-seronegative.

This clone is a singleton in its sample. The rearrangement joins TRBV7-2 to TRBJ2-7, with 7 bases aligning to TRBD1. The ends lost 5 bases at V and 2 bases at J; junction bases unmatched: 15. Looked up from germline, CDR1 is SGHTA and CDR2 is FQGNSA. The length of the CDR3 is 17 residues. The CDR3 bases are TGTGCCAGCAGCGAACCTGCCCCGGGACAGCATACCTACGAGCAGTACTTC. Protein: CASSEPAPGQHTYEQYF.

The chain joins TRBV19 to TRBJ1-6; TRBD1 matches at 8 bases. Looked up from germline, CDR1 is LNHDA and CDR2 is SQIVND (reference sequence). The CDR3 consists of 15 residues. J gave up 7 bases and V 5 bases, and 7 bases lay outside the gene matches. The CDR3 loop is CASSDGDRLNSPLHF. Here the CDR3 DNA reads TGTGCCAGTAGTGACGGGGACAGGCTAAATTCACCCCTCCACTTT.

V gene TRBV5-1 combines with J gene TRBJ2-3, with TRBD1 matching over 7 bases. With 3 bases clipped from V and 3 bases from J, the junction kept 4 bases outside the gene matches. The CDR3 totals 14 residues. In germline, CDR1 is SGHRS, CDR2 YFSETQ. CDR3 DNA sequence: TGCGCCAGCAGCTCGGGACAGCCTACAGATACGCAGTATTTT. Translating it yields CASSSGQPTDTQYF.

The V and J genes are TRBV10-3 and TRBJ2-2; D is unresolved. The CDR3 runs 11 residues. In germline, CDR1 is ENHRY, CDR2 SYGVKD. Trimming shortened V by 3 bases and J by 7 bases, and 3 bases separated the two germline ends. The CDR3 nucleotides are TGTGCCATCAGTGATCTCGGGGAGCTGTTTTTT. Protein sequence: CAISDLGELFF.

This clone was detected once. The CDR3 coding sequence is TGTGCCAGCAGTTTTAGGACACCAAAACAAGAGACCCAGTACTTC. Its protein is CASSFRTPKQETQYF. The rearrangement uses TRBV5-8 and TRBJ2-5, with TRBD1 as a possible D gene (5 bases). The CDR3 is made up of 15 amino acids. With 5 bases removed from V and 2 bases from J, the gap between germline ends came to 16 bases. The germline V gene has CDR1 SGHTS and CDR2 YDEGEE.

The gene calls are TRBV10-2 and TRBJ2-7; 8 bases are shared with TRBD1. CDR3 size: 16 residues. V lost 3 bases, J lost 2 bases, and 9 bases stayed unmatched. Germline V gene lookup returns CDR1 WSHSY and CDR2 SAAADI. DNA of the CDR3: TGCGCCAGCAGTGATAACAGGGGGATTAAACCCTACGAGCAGTACTTC. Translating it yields CASSDNRGIKPYEQYF.

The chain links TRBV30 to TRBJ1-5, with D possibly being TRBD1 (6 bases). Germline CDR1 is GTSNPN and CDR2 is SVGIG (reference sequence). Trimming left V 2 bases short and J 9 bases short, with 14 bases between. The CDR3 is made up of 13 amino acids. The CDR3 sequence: CAWSTGTLGPQHF. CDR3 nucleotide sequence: TGTGCCTGGAGTACCGGGACACTCGGGCCCCAGCATTTT. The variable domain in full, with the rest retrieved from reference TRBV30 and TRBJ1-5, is SQTIHQWPATLVQPVGSPLSLECTVEGTSNPNLYWYRQAAGRGLQLLFYSVGIGQISSEVPQNLSASRPQDRQFILSSKKLLLSDSGFYLCAWSTGTLGPQHFGDGTRLSIL.

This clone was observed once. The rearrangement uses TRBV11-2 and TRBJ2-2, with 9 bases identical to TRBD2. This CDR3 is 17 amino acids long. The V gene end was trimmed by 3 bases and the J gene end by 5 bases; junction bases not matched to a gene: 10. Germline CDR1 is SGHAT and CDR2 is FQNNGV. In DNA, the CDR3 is TGTGCCAGCAGCTTTGTCAGCGGGGGGCCGGGGACCGGGGAGCTGTTTTTT. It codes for CASSFVSGGPGTGELFF.

This CDR3 is CASRQETGTSGNTIYF. The CDR3 coding sequence is TGTGCCAGCAGACAAGAGACAGGGACCTCTGGAAACACCATATATTTT. This rearrangement joins TRBV28 to TRBJ1-3; 7 positions agree with TRBD1. V lost 6 bases to trimming and J lost 0 bases; unmatched junction nucleotides: 8. Germline V gene sequence: CDR1 MDHEN, CDR2 SYDVKM. This CDR3 has 16 residues.

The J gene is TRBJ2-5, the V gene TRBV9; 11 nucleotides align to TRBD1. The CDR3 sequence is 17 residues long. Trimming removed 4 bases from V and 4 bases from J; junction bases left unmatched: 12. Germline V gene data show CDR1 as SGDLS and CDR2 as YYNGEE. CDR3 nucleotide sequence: TGTGCCAGCAGCCACCATAGGGGACAGGGGGGCCGAGAGACCCAGTACTTC. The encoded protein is CASSHHRGQGGRETQYF. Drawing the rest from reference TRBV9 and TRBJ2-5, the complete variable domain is DSGVTQTPKHLITATGQRVTLRCSPRSGDLSVYWYQQSLDQGLQFLIQYYNGEERAKGNILERFSAQQFPDLHSELNLSSLELGDSALYFCASSHHRGQGGRETQYFGPGTRLLVL.

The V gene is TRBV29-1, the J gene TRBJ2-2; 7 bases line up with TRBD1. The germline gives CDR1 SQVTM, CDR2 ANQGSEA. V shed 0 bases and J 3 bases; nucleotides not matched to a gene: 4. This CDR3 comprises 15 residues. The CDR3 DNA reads TGCAGCGTTGAAGATCGAGGGGGCCACACCGGGGAGCTGTTTTTT. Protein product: CSVEDRGGHTGELFF.

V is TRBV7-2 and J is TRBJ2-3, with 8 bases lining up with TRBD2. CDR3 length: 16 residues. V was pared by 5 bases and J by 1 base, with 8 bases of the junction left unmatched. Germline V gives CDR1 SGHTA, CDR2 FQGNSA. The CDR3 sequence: CASSPPGGRGTDTQYF. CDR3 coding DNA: TGTGCCAGCAGCCCACCGGGGGGGCGGGGCACAGATACGCAGTATTTT.

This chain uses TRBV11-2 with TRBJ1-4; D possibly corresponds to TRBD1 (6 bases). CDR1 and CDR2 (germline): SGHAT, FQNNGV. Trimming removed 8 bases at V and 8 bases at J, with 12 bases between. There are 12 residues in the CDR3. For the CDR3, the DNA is TGTGCCAGCGCCCTTCAGGGGGAAAAACTGTTTTTT. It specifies CASALQGEKLFF. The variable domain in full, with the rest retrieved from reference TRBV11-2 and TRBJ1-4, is EAGVAQSPRYKIIEKRQSVAFWCNPISGHATLYWYQQILGQGPKLLIQFQNNGVVDDSQLPKDRFSAERLKGVDSTLKIQPAKLEDSAVYLCASALQGEKLFFGSGTQLSVL.

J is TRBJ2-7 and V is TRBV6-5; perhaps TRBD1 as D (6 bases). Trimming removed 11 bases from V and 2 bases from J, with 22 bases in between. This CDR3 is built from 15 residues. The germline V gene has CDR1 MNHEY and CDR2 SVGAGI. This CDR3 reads CAVRPTGQPPYEQYF. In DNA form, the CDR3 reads TGTGCCGTTCGACCTACAGGGCAACCCCCCTACGAGCAGTACTTC.

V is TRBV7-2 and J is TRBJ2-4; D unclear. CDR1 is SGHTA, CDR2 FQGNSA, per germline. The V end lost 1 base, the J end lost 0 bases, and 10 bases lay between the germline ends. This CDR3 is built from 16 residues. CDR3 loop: CASSLGPRLAKNIQYF. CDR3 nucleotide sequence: TGTGCCAGCAGCTTAGGACCCAGGTTAGCCAAAAACATTCAGTACTTC.

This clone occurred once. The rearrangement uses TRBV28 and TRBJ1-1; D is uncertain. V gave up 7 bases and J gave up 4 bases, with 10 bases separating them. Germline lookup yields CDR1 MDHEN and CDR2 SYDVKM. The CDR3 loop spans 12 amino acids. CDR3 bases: TGTGCCAGCACGGAGCGGGGCACTGAAGCTTTCTTT. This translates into CASTERGTEAFF.

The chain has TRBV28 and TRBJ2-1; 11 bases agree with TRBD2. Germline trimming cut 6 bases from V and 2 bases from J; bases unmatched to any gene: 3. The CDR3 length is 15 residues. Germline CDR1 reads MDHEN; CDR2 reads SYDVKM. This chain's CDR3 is CASRGSGGAYNEQFF. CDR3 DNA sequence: TGTGCCAGCAGGGGTAGCGGGGGGGCCTACAATGAGCAGTTCTTC.

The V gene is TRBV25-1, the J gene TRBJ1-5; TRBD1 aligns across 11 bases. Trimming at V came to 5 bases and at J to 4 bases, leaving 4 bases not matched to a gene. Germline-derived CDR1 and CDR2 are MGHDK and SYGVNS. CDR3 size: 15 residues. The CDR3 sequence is CASSPRDRGNQPQHF. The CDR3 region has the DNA TGTGCCAGCAGTCCCCGGGACAGGGGGAATCAGCCCCAGCATTTT.

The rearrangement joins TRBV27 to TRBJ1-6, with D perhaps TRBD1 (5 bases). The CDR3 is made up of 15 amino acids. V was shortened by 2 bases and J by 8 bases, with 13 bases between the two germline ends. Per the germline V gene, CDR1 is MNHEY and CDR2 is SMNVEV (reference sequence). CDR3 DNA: TGTGCCAGCAGTTTACTCAGGGTCCCCTATTCACCCCTCCACTTT. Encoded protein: CASSLLRVPYSPLHF.

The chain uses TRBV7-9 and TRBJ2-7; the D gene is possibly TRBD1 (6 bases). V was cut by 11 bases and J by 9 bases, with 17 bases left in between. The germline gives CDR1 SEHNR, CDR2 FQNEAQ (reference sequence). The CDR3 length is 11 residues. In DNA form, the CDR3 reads TGTGCCGGACAGAAAGAAGGGGTGCAGTACTTC. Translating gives CAGQKEGVQYF.

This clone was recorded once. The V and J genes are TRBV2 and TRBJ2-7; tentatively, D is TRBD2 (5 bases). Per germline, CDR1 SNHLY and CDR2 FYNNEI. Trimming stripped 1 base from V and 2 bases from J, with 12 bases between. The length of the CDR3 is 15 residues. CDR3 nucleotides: TGTGCCAGCAGTGAAGGTGGAGGAGGTACCTACGAGCAGTACTTC. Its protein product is CASSEGGGGTYEQYF.

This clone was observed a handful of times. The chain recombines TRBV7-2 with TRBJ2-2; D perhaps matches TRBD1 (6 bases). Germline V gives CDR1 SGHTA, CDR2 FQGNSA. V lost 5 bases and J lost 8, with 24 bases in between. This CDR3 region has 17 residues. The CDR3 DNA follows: TGTGCCAGCAGCCCAACAGGGAATTGGGTTTCTATGGGGGAGCTGTTTTTT. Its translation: CASSPTGNWVSMGELFF.

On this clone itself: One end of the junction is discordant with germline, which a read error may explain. In nucleotides, the CDR3 is TGTGCCAGCAGTCCCCGACGAGGAATTCCCTTTTTC. Protein sequence: CASSPRRGIPFF. The chain is built from TRBV6-5 and TRBJ2-7; D gene unclear. The germline V gene has CDR1 MNHEY and CDR2 SVGAGI. CDR3 length equals 12 residues.

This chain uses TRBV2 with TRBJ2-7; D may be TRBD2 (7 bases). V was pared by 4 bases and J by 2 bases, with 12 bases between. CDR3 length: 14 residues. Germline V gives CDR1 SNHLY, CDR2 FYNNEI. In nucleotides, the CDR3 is TGTGCCAGCAGTGTTGGGGGGGCTCCCTACGAGCAGTACTTC. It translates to CASSVGGAPYEQYF.

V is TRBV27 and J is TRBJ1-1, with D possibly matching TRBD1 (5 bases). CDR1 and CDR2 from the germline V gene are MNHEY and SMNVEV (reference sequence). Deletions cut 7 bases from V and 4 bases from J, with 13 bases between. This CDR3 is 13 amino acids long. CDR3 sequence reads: CASTLGVGTEAFF. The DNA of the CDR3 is TGTGCCAGCACCCTAGGGGTAGGCACTGAAGCTTTCTTT.

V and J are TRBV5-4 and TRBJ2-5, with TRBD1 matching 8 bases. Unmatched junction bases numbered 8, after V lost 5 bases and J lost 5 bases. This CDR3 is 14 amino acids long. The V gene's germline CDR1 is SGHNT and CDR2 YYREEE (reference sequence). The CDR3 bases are TGTGCCAGCAGTTACGACAGGGGTTTGGAGACCCAGTACTTC. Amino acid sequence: CASSYDRGLETQYF.